Listed below are T cell receptor beta chains from one sample, sequenced in a study of blood T cells in healthy people across ages. In TCRdb, the 5' RACE reads were re-called with MiXCR into one record per CDR3 protein. The data hold roughly 800,000 distinct CDR3 sequences, with 20% to 30% observed a single time. These data also formed part of another study, on T cells of mothers and their children.

Material for sequencing was blood. Receptors originate from a boy between 10 and 17 years old in good health. Both conserved end residues are part of each CDR3. The D gene is left open where the match is weak. Not all rows give a size; the values are once, few, many and, for expanded clones, a class.

>NA|TRBV20-1|TRBJ2-7|NA
TGCAGTGCTAGGCCCGGTGCAGGGTCCTACGAGCAGTACTTC
CSARPGAGSYEQYF
>few|TRBV7-8|TRBJ2-7|TRBD2
TGTGCCAGCAATCCCGGCGCTAGCGGGAAAAGGGTGTACTTC
CASNPGASGKRVYF
>NA|TRBV20-1|TRBJ2-7|TRBD2
TGCAGTGCTAGTTTCGGGAGGGCCTACGAGCAGTACTTC
CSASFGRAYEQYF
>few|TRBV7-3|TRBJ2-7|NA
TGTGCCAGCAGCTTGTATCCCGATACCTACGAGCAGTACTTC
CASSLYPDTYEQYF
>NA|TRBV29-1|TRBJ1-2|TRBD1
TGCAGCGTTGAACCCCTCACCAGGGGGCATGGCTACACCTTC
CSVEPLTRGHGYTF
>NA|TRBV12-3/TRBV12-4|TRBJ2-1|TRBD1
TGTGCCAGCAGTTTCACAGGGGGCTTGAGATACAATGAGCAGTTCTTC
CASSFTGGLRYNEQFF
>NA|TRBV3-1|TRBJ2-7|NA
TGTGCCAGCAGCCAACATCTTGGCGGGACTTACGAGCAGTACTTC
CASSQHLGGTYEQYF
>many|TRBV20-1|TRBJ2-1|NA
TGCAGTGCTAGGAAACTAGAGAATGAGCAGTTCTTC
CSARKLENEQFF
>NA|TRBV29-1|TRBJ2-5|TRBD1
TGCAGCGTAGTCCGGGACAGGGGAGTAGAGACCCAGTACTTC
CSVVRDRGVETQYF
>NA|TRBV28|TRBJ2-7|NA
TGTGCCAGCAACGGGGCTCGCAGCTCCTACGAGCAGTACTTC
CASNGARSSYEQYF
>NA|TRBV19|TRBJ1-1|NA
TGTGCCAGTAGTACCTTGAACGGGAATGGAACTGAAGCTCTCTTT
CASSTLNGNGTEALF
>NA|TRBV24-1|TRBJ2-1|TRBD2
TGTGCCACCAGTGATTTGCGGCTAGCGGGCTATGAGCAGTTCTTC
CATSDLRLAGYEQFF
>few|TRBV6-2/TRBV6-3|TRBJ2-7|NA
TGTGCCAGCGTCCAGTTCCGCGAGCAGTACTTC
CASVQFREQYF
>few|TRBV20-1|TRBJ2-4|TRBD1
TGCGGTGCTAGAGGACAGGGTTTAAACATTCAGTACTTC
CGARGQGLNIQYF
>NA|TRBV5-1|TRBJ2-1|NA
TGCGCCAGCAGATCCCGCAGGGTTTATCCTAACAATGAGCAGTTCTTC
CASRSRRVYPNNEQFF
>NA|TRBV7-2|TRBJ2-1|NA
TGTGCCAGCAGCTTAGCGGGAAAACTAAACAATGAGCAGTTCTTC
CASSLAGKLNNEQFF
>few|TRBV12-3/TRBV12-4|TRBJ1-1|NA
TGTGCCAGCAAGTGGGATCCTGGGTCGACGGAAGCTTTCTTT
CASKWDPGSTEAFF
>few|TRBV29-1|TRBJ2-7|NA
TGCAGCGTTGAGGGTTGGCAGGAGAGCTACGAGCAGTACTTC
CSVEGWQESYEQYF
>few|TRBV6-5|TRBJ2-5|NA
TGTGCCAGCAGTTACGAGGACAGTGTGGAGACCCAGTACTTC
CASSYEDSVETQYF
>NA|TRBV6-2/TRBV6-3|TRBJ2-7|TRBD2
TGTGCCAGCAGGGGACAAGCGGGGGGGCCCACGAGCGAGCAGTACTTC
CASRGQAGGPTSEQYF
>few|TRBV11-2|TRBJ2-7|NA
TGTGCCAGCAGCCCCCGGGGTAGCCCCAGCTCCTACGAGCAGTACTTC
CASSPRGSPSSYEQYF
>NA|TRBV4-1|TRBJ1-5|TRBD1
TGCGCCAGCAGCCAAGCGGAGGGACAGACCTATAGCAATCAGCCCCAGCATTTT
CASSQAEGQTYSNQPQHF
>few|TRBV29-1|TRBJ2-1|TRBD2
TGCAGCGTTGAAGATCGGCTAGCGGGATACAATGAGCAGTTCTTC
CSVEDRLAGYNEQFF
>few|TRBV24-1|TRBJ1-2|NA
TGTGCCACCAGTGAAGAGGGGCTTCGTGGCTACACCTTC
CATSEEGLRGYTF
>few|TRBV9|TRBJ1-2|TRBD1
TGTGCCAGCAGCGTACCGACAGGGGGCAACTATGGCTACACCTTC
CASSVPTGGNYGYTF
>NA|TRBV28|TRBJ1-6|TRBD1
TGTGCCAGCAGTTTGCCGGGACAGGTTGATTCACCCCTCCACTTT
CASSLPGQVDSPLHF
>NA|TRBV4-2|TRBJ1-2|NA
TGTGCCAGCAGCCTACGACTGGAGTTTCTGTCCGGGGGCTACACCTTC
CASSLRLEFLSGGYTF
>NA|TRBV18|TRBJ2-7|TRBD2
TGTGCCAGCTCACAAACTAGCGGGAGGGCCTACGAGCAGTACTTC
CASSQTSGRAYEQYF
>few|TRBV9|TRBJ2-7|TRBD1
TGTGCCAGCAGCGTAGACGACAGGGGATCCTCCTACGAGCAGTACTTC
CASSVDDRGSSYEQYF
>NA|TRBV20-1|TRBJ1-5|TRBD1
TGCAGTGCCCCGGGACAGGGGGATCATCAGCCCCAGCATTTT
CSAPGQGDHQPQHF
>few|TRBV10-3|TRBJ2-7|TRBD2
TGTGCCATCAGTGGGGGACTAGCGGGAGTTCCCGAGCAGTACTTC
CAISGGLAGVPEQYF
>NA|TRBV5-5|TRBJ1-1|NA
TGTGCCAGCAGCTTGGAAACAGAGAGCACTGAAGCTTTCTTT
CASSLETESTEAFF
>once|TRBV28|TRBJ2-1|TRBD2
TGTGCTAGCAGTTTACGGACTAGAGGCGAGCAGTTCTTC
CASSLRTRGEQFF
>many|TRBV29-1|TRBJ1-1|NA
TGCAGCGTTAGCGAGAACACTGAAGCTTTCTTT
CSVSENTEAFF
>few|TRBV12-3/TRBV12-4|TRBJ1-2|NA
TGTGCCAGCACTAAACAGGAAGGGGGTGGCTACACCTTC
CASTKQEGGGYTF
>NA|TRBV7-2|TRBJ2-5|NA
TGTGCCAGCAGCCCCCTACAGGTCCCGTTTCAAGAGACCCAGTACTTC
CASSPLQVPFQETQYF
>NA|TRBV5-4|TRBJ1-2|TRBD1
TGTGCCAGCAGCTTGGCCGGCGGACAGGCGTCGCTGCGTAACTATGGCTACACCTTC
CASSLAGGQASLRNYGYTF
>NA|TRBV29-1|TRBJ2-1|TRBD2
TGCAGCGCCGAACTAGCGAGCTCCTACAATGAGCAGTTCTTC
CSAELASSYNEQFF
>NA|TRBV5-1|TRBJ2-2|TRBD2
TGCGCCGCACCCCCTAGCGGGGATTCAACCGGGGAGCTGTTTTTT
CAAPPSGDSTGELFF
>NA|TRBV27|TRBJ2-1|TRBD1
TGTGCCAGCAGTTATGGGGCAGGGGGCTTTAATGAGCAGTTCTTC
CASSYGAGGFNEQFF
>NA|TRBV28|TRBJ1-4|NA
TGTGCCAGCAGGTCGGAAGTCGGAGGGGGAAAACTGTTTTTT
CASRSEVGGGKLFF
>NA|TRBV7-2|TRBJ2-7|NA
TGTGCCAGCAGCCCAAATAGTAGGGTTAGGTTGGGCGAGCAGTACTTC
CASSPNSRVRLGEQYF
>NA|TRBV6-5|TRBJ2-7|NA
TGTGCCAGCAGGAACCTCTACGAGCAGTACTTC
CASRNLYEQYF
>few|TRBV9|TRBJ1-1|NA
TGTGCCAGCAGCTCCCGTCAGGAAGGGGCCACTGAAGCTTTCTTT
CASSSRQEGATEAFF
>NA|TRBV28|TRBJ2-2|TRBD2
TGTGCCAGCACCCGCCCACTAGCGGGGTCGGTCGGGGAGCTGTTTTTT
CASTRPLAGSVGELFF
>few|TRBV27|TRBJ1-6|NA
TGTGCCAGCAGTTATTCCTACAGCTCCTATAATTCACCCCTCCACTTT
CASSYSYSSYNSPLHF
>NA|TRBV6-5|TRBJ2-5|TRBD2
TGTGCCAGCACCCGAGGGAGGGGTTCGGAGACCCAGTACTTC
CASTRGRGSETQYF
>many|TRBV7-9|TRBJ2-5|NA
TGTGCCAGCACCGTGGGGTTGGAGACCCAGTACTTC
CASTVGLETQYF
>NA|TRBV28|TRBJ2-7|TRBD1
TGTGCCAGCAGTTTCCTTCCGGGACAGGGTGATCCCTACGAGCAGTACTTC
CASSFLPGQGDPYEQYF
>few|TRBV10-3|TRBJ1-4|NA
TGTGCCATCAGCGAAATCCGGACGGAGCGTAATGAAAAACTGTTTTTT
CAISEIRTERNEKLFF
>NA|TRBV3-1|TRBJ2-7|NA
TGTGCCAGCAGCCACCCCCTAATAGGGAATAACTACGAGCAGTACTTC
CASSHPLIGNNYEQYF
>NA|TRBV28|TRBJ1-2|TRBD1
TGTGCCAGCAGGCTACAGGGGTATGGCTACACCTTC
CASRLQGYGYTF
>few|TRBV20-1|TRBJ2-1|TRBD1
TGCAGTGCGCGACAGGGTTCCTACAATGAGCAGTTCTTC
CSARQGSYNEQFF
>NA|TRBV20-1|TRBJ2-1|TRBD2
TGCAGTGCGGAACCGGGACTAGCGGTTAATGAGCAGTTCTTC
CSAEPGLAVNEQFF
>few|TRBV6-2/TRBV6-3|TRBJ2-1|NA
TGTGCCAGCAGTTACTTCCCGGGAGCCTACAATGAGCAGTTCTTC
CASSYFPGAYNEQFF
>NA|TRBV27|TRBJ1-1|NA
TGTGCCAGCAGTTTATCGACTGGGTTCACTGAAGCTTTCTTT
CASSLSTGFTEAFF
>few|TRBV29-1|TRBJ2-3|NA
TGCAGCGTTGATTTGGGACTCGACACAGATACGCAGTATTTT
CSVDLGLDTDTQYF
>NA|TRBV24-1|TRBJ2-2|NA
TGTGCCACCAGTGATAGAGCGAACACCGGGGAGCTGTTTTTT
CATSDRANTGELFF
>few|TRBV6-2/TRBV6-3|TRBJ2-7|TRBD1
TGTGCCAGCAGCTACGGGACAGGGAGTGACGAGCAGTACTTC
CASSYGTGSDEQYF
>NA|TRBV6-2/TRBV6-3|TRBJ2-5|NA
TGTGCCAGCAGTTTTGGCATGCGTGAGACCCAGTACTTC
CASSFGMRETQYF